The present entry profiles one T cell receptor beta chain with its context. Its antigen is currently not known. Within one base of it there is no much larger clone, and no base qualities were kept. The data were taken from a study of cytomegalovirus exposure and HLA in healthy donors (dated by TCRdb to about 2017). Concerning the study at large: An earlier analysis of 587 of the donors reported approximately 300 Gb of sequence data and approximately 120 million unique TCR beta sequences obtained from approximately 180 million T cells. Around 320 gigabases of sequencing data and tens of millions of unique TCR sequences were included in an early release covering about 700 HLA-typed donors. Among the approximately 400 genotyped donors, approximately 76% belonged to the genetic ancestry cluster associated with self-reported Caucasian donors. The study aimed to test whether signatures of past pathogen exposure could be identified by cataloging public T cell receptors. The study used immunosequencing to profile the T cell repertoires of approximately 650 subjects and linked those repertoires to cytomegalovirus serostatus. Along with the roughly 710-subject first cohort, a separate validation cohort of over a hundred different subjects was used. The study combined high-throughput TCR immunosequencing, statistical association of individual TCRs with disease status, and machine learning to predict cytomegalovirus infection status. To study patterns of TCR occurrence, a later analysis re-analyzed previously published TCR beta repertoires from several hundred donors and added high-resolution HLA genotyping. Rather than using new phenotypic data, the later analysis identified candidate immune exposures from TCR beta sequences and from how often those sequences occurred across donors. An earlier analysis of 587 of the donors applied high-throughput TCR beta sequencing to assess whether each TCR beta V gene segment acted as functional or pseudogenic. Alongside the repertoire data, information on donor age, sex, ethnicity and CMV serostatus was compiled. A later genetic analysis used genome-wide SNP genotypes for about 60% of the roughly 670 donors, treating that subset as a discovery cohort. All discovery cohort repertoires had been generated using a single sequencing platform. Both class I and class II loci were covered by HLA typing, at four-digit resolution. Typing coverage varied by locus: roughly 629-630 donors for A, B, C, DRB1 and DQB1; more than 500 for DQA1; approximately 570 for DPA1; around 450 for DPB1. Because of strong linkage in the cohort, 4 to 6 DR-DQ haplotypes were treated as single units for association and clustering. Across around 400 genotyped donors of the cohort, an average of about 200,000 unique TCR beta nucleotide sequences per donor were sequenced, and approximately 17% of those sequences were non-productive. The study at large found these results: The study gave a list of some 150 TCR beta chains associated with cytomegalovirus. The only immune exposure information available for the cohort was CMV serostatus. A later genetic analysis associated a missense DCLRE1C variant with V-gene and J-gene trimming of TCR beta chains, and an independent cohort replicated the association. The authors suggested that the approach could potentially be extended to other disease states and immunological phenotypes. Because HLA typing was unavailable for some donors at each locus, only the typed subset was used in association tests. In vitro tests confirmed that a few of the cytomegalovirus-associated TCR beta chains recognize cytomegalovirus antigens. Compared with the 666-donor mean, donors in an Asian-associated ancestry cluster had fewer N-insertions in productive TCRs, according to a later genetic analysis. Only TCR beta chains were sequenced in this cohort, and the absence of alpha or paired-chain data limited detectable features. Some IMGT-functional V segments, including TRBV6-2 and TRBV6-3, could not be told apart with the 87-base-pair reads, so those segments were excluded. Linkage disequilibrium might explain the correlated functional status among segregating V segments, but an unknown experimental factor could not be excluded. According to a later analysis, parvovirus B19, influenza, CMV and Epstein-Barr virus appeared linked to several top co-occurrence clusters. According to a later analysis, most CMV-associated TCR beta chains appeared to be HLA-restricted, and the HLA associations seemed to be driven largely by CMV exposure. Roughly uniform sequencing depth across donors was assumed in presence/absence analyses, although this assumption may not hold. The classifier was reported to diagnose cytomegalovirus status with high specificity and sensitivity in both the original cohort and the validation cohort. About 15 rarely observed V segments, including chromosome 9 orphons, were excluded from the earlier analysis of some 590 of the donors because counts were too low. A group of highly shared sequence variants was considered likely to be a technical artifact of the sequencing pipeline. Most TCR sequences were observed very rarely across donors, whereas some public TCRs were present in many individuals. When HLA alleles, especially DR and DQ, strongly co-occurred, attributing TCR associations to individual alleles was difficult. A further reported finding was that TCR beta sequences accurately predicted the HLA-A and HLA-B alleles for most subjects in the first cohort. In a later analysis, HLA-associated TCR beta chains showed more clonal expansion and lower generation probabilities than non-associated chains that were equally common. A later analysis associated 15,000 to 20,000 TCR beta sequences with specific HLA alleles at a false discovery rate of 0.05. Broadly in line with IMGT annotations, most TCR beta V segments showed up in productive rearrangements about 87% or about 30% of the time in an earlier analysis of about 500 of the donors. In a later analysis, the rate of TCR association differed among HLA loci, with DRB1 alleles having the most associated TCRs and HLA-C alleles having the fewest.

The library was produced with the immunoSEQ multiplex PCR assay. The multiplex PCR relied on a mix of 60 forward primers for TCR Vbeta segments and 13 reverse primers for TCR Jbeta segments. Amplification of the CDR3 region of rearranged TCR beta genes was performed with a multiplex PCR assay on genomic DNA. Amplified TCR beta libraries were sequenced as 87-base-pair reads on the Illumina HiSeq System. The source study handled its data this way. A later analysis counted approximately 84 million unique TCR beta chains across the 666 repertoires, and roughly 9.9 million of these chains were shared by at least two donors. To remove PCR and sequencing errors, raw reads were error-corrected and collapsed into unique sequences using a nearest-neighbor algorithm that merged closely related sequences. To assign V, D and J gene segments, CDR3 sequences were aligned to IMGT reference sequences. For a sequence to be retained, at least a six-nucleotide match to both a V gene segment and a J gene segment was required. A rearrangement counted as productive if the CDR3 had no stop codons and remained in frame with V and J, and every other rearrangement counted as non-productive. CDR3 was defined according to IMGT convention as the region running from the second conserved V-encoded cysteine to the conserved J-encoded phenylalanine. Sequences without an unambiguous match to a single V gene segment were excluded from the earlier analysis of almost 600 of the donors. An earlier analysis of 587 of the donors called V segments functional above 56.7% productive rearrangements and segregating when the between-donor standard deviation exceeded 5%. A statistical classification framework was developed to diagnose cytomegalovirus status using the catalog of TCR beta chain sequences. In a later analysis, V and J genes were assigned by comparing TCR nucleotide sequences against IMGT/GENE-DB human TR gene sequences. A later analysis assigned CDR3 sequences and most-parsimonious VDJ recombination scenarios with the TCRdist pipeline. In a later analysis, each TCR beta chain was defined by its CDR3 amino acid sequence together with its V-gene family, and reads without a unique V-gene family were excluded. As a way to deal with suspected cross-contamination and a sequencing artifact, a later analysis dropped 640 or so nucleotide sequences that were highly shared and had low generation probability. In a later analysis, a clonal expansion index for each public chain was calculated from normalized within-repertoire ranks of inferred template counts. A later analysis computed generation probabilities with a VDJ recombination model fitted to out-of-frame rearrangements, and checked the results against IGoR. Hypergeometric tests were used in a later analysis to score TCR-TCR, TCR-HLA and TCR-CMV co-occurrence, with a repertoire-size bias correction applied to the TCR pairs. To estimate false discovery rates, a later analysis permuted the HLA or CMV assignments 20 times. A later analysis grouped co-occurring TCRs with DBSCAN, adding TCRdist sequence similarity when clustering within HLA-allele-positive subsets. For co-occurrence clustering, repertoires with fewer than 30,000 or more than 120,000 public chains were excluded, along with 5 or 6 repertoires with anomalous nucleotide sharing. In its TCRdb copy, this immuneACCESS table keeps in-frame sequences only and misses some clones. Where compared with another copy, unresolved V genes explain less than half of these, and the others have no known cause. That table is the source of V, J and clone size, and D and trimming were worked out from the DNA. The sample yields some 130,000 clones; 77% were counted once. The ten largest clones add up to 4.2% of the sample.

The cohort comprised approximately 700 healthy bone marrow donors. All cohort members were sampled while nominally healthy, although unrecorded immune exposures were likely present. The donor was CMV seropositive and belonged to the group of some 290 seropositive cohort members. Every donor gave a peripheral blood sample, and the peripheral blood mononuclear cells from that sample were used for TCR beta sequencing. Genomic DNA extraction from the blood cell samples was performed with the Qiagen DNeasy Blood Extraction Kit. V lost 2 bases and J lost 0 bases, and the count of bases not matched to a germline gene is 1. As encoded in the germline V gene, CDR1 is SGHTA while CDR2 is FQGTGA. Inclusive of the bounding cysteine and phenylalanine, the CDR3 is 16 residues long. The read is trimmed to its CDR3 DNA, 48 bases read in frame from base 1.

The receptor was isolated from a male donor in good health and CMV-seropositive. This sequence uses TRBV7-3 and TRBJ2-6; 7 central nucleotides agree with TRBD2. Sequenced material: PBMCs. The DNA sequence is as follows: TGTGCCAGCAGCTTAGGGGGGGTCTCTGGGGCCAACGTCCTGACTTTC. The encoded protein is CASSLGGVSGANVLTF.